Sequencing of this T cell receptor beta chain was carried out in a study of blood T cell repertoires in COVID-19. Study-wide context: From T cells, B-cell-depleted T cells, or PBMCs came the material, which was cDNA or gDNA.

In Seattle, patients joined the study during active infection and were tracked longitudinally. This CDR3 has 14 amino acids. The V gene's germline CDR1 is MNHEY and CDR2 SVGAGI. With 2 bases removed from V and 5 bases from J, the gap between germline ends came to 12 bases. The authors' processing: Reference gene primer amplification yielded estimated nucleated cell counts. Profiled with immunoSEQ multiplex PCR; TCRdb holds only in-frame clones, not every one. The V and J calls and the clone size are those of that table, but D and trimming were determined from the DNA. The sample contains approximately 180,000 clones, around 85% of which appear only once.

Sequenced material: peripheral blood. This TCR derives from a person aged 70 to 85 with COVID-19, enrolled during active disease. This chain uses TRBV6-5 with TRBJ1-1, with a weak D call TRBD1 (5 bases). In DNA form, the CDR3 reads TGTGCCAGCAGTTACAGGGTGGGGGGGACTGAAGCTTTCTTT. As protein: CASSYRVGGTEAFF.